Below are 16 T cell receptor beta chains sequenced from a single sample in a study of blood T cells in healthy people across ages. For the second PCR, which ran for roughly 6 to 12 cycles, a sample-barcoded 5' primer and a J-beta primer mix were used. TCRdb re-analysed the 5' RACE reads in MiXCR, keeping a single row per CDR3 protein. The sample holds about 1.4 million distinct CDR3 sequences; around 59% are singletons and the top ten take 6.5% to 8.5%. The source material was blood. These receptor sequences come from a man in his late teens or twenties in good health.

The chain is built from TRBV5-1 and TRBJ2-5; 10 nucleotides match TRBD2. The CDR3 is 15 residues long. V shed 0 bases, J shed 5 bases, and the junction held 4 bases outside the gene matches. Germline CDR1 SGHRS, CDR2 YFSETQ. Written as DNA, the CDR3 is TGCGCCAGCAGCTTGGCTAGCGGGAGAGGGGAGACCCAGTACTTC. It yields the protein CASSLASGRGETQYF.

This clonotype was counted between two and nine times. The V and J genes are TRBV29-1 and TRBJ2-6; a weak D match, TRBD1 (6 bases). The CDR3 is 17 residues long. Germline CDR1 is SQVTM and CDR2 is ANQGSEA. V lost 2 bases and J 0 bases, leaving 14 bases between the germline ends. CDR3 residues: CSVEIWDKYSGANVLTF. In nucleotides, the CDR3 is TGCAGCGTTGAAATCTGGGACAAATACTCTGGGGCCAACGTCCTGACTTTC.

The rearrangement uses TRBV6-5 and TRBJ2-2, with D hard to call. V was cut by 5 bases and J by 2 bases, with 12 bases left in between. The germline V gene has CDR1 MNHEY and CDR2 SVGAGI. The length of the CDR3 is 15 residues. In nucleotides, the CDR3 is TGTGCCAGCAGTAATGGGGTGTCCAACACCGGGGAGCTGTTTTTT. This sequence encodes CASSNGVSNTGELFF.

The chain has TRBV7-9 and TRBJ2-7, with 10 bases identical to TRBD1. Germline V lookup: CDR1 SEHNR, CDR2 FQNEAQ (reference sequence). The CDR3 totals 16 residues. Trimming cost V 3 bases and J 5 bases; bases outside gene matches: 10. The DNA for the CDR3 is TGTGCCAGCAGCTTCTACCGGGACAGGGGTATCGACGAGCAGTACTTC. This translates into CASSFYRDRGIDEQYF.

This chain links TRBV12-3 or TRBV12-4 with TRBJ2-7; 8 nucleotides agree with TRBD2. CDR3 length: 14 residues. J was trimmed by 3 bases and V by 5 bases; bases with no gene match: 6. The CDR3 protein is CASSPISGSYEQYF. The CDR3 DNA reads TGTGCCAGCAGTCCAATCAGCGGGAGCTACGAGCAGTACTTC.

The genes are TRBV7-6 and TRBJ2-4; the D gene is possibly TRBD2 (6 bases). The J call may be mistaken, given a closer DNA end match to TRBJ2-7. The CDR3 totals 15 residues. In germline, CDR1 is SGHVS, CDR2 FNYEAQ. The CDR3, as DNA: TGTGCCAGCAGCCCAACCGGGACTCATTTCTACGAGCAGTACTTC. This codes for CASSPTGTHFYEQYF.

The chain combines TRBV6-2 or TRBV6-3 with TRBJ2-5; D is tentatively TRBD1 or TRBD2 (5 bases each). The J call could be wrong; TRBJ2-7 is a better fit for the DNA end. The CDR3 has 13 residues. Germline CDR1 is MNHEY and CDR2 is SVGEGT. DNA for the CDR3: TGTGCCAGCAGTTTATGGGGGAACTACGAGCAGTACTTC. It is translated as CASSLWGNYEQYF.

CDR3 amino acids: CASSFPPGASSYEQYF. The CDR3, as DNA: TGTGCCAGCAGCTTCCCCCCAGGGGCTAGCTCCTACGAGCAGTACTTC. The V and J genes are TRBV7-6 and TRBJ2-7; a possible D gene is TRBD1 (6 bases). Trimming cost V 3 bases and J 0 bases, with 15 bases left between them. This CDR3 is 16 amino acids long. Germline CDR1 is SGHVS and CDR2 is FNYEAQ.

V usage is TRBV29-1 and J usage is TRBJ2-7; D is possibly TRBD2 (5 bases). Trimming took 4 bases from V and 5 from J, leaving 12 bases between them. The germline V gene encodes CDR1 SQVTM and CDR2 ANQGSEA. The CDR3 covers 12 residues. The CDR3 is CSVGRDGNEQYF. In nucleotides, the CDR3 is TGCAGCGTTGGAAGAGACGGGAACGAGCAGTACTTC.

The V and J genes are TRBV6-2 or TRBV6-3 and TRBJ2-5; D is undetermined. In germline, CDR1 is MNHEY, CDR2 SVGEGT. The CDR3 runs to 13 residues. The V and J ends lost 7 bases and 5 bases respectively, with 14 bases between them. The CDR3 sequence: CASMMGSYETQYF. The CDR3 DNA sequence: TGTGCCAGCATGATGGGGTCCTACGAGACCCAGTACTTC.

The chain uses TRBV28 and TRBJ2-5; 9 nucleotides align to TRBD1. V shed 2 bases, J shed 5 bases, and the junction held 6 bases outside the gene matches. CDR3 length: 15 amino acids. Germline V lookup: CDR1 MDHEN, CDR2 SYDVKM. Here the CDR3 reads CASSLLGQGLETQYF. CDR3 DNA sequence: TGTGCCAGCAGTTTACTGGGACAGGGTTTGGAGACCCAGTACTTC.

The V gene is TRBV20-1, the J gene TRBJ2-7, with 8 bases fitting TRBD1. The germline CDR1 and CDR2 sequences are DFQATT and SNEGSKA (reference sequence). The CDR3 runs to 14 residues. J gave up 4 bases and V 3 bases, and 8 bases lay outside the gene matches. In DNA, the CDR3 is TGCAGTGCTAGTCGGACAGGGTCGGCGTACGAGCAGTACTTC. This encodes CSASRTGSAYEQYF.

This clonotype has a handful of counts. The V gene is TRBV6-2 or TRBV6-3, the J gene TRBJ2-5, with unresolved D. The CDR3 contains 14 residues. Trimming cost V 6 bases and J 2 bases, with 13 bases left between them. Germline V gene data show CDR1 as MNHEY and CDR2 as SVGEGT. CDR3 amino acids: CASSHLNQQETQYF. The CDR3 DNA reads TGTGCCAGCAGCCACTTAAATCAGCAAGAGACCCAGTACTTC.

This chain links TRBV29-1 with TRBJ1-2; perhaps TRBD1 as D (5 bases). In germline, CDR1 is SQVTM, CDR2 ANQGSEA. V lost 3 bases, J lost 6 bases, and 11 bases lay in between. CDR3 length equals 12 residues. The CDR3 DNA is TGCAGCGTTGATGGGGACGAAGATGGCTACACCTTC. Amino acids: CSVDGDEDGYTF.

The chain links TRBV12-3 or TRBV12-4 to TRBJ2-5; 10 bases are a match to TRBD2. With 3 bases clipped from V and 0 bases from J, the junction kept 7 bases outside the gene matches. This CDR3 has 17 amino acids. The chain's CDR3 is CASSLGTSARHQETQYF. CDR3 in DNA: TGTGCCAGCAGTTTGGGGACTAGCGCCCGGCACCAAGAGACCCAGTACTTC.

The chain uses TRBV20-1 and TRBJ2-7; TRBD2 aligns across 9 bases. The CDR3 consists of 16 residues. Germline V lookup: CDR1 DFQATT, CDR2 SNEGSKA (reference sequence). Trimming at V came to 3 bases and at J to 5 bases, leaving 14 bases not matched to a gene. Here the CDR3 DNA reads TGCAGTGCTAGTTACAGCGGGAGGACCGGAGGCAACGAGCAGTACTTC. As protein: CSASYSGRTGGNEQYF.